Described below is a single T cell receptor (beta chain) sequence and its context. What it binds is unknown. TCRdb keeps only in-frame clones here, not all; method: immunoSEQ multiplex PCR. The repertoire holds under 35,000 clones, with 70% to 80% as singletons. The data were obtained in a study of STAT3 mutations in large granular lymphocyte leukemia. Across the whole study: Immunosuppressive therapy was given to more than half of T-LGLL patients. General observations from the study: All newly emerging clones after therapy were STAT3 wild type. At least one immunodominant TCR beta clonotype appeared in every T-cell large granular lymphocyte leukemia patient. In several patients, dominant TCR clone burden exceeded STAT3 mutant burden.

The germline V gene encodes CDR1 SGHRS and CDR2 YFSETQ. CDR3 size: 14 residues. V lost 4 bases to trimming and J lost 1 base; unmatched junction nucleotides: 4. The clonotype comes from a woman in her forties or fifties with T-cell large granular lymphocyte leukemia. Some clones in this sample may be carry-over from other donors' samples. Sequencing was carried out using peripheral blood mononuclear cells. V usage is TRBV5-1 and J usage is TRBJ1-1; 7 bases are a match to TRBD1. The CDR3 spells CASSGGQTNTEAFF. For the CDR3, the DNA is TGCGCCAGCAGCGGGGGACAGACGAACACTGAAGCTTTCTTT.